This TCR beta chain was captured by sequencing in a study of identical twins (dated by TCRdb to about 2016). Concerning the study at large: To test whether fetal clonotypes persist, this study deep-sequenced TCR alpha and beta repertoires from monozygotic twins, from unrelated adults of various ages, and from cord blood. Replicate twin experiments were performed at different times using different library preparation protocols to rule out contamination. Here is what the overall study found, with its caveats: Because the same donors could not be followed over many years, the conclusions relied on cross-sectional statistical analysis. Compared with coincidental sharing between unrelated individuals, an excess of low generation-probability sequences was observed among out-of-frame TCR alpha sequences shared between twins. Fewer insertions were carried by abundant cord blood beta clonotypes; a weaker similar trend was observed in young adult naive repertoires, while no such trend was observed in memory repertoires. The excess sharing between twins in beta out-of-frame sequences was weaker because fewer shared sequences reduced the signal-to-noise ratio. Zero-insertion analyses could be partly confounded by invariant T cells such as MAIT and iNKT, although diverse VJ usage argued against such confounding for most clonotypes. Out-of-frame TCR alpha sharing in monozygotic twins was systematically underestimated by recombination models, whereas sharing between unrelated individuals was in agreement with the recombination models.

The V end loses 5 bases and the J end loses 8 bases, and a stretch of 10 bases separates them. Via the germline V gene, CDR1 is SGHTA and CDR2 FQGNSA. Measured from the cysteine to the phenylalanine, the CDR3 is 12 residues long. Of the read, only the CDR3 DNA is kept; its 36 bases are in frame from base 1. Every donor in the study was a healthy Caucasian. Three pairs of female monozygotic twins, all aged about 18 to 30 years, were included in the twin cohort. The RNA used for TCR libraries was isolated from peripheral blood mononuclear cells. Points on this clonotype: Its antigen specificity is not known. Nothing much larger sits one base from this clone, and base qualities are not available.

Receptors were amplified or captured by 5' RACE. The reads were generated on an Illumina HiSeq 2000. Template switching added a universal primer binding site, and the final cDNA carried a unique molecular identifier that allowed TCR cDNA molecules to be counted accurately. Specific primers in the conserved constant-segment region were used to synthesize first-strand cDNA for TCR alpha and beta chains. To control for contamination, every cDNA library was double barcoded, receiving both a SMART-Mk sample barcode and Illumina barcodes. TruSeq adapter sequences and Illumina sample barcodes were added in two successive PCR steps. Sequencing of the TCR alpha and beta cDNA libraries was done on the Illumina HiSeq platform using custom primers. Per the source publication's procedure: MiGEC processed the raw reads to extract unique molecular identifiers, while MiXCR was used to determine the CDR3 positions. Recombination models were inferred per individual with the repgenHMM and IGoR tools using an EM algorithm. Shared clonotype analysis was performed with the tcR package in R, normalizing sharing by the product of cloneset sizes. To study raw recombination free of thymic and clonal selection effects, out-of-frame nonproductive sequences were analyzed. Clones were called with MiXCR by TCRdb after fastp trimmed the public reads at Q25, and only in-frame beta chains were retained. Entries that share a CDR3 protein sequence are merged under the most common genes and DNA. For this entry, the V and J calls and clone size follow TCRdb and not the study's own pipeline. The sample table records about 700,000 distinct CDR3 sequences; roughly 8% of these occur just once. 0.98% of the sample comes from the top ten.

The sample was also reused in another study, on yellow fever vaccine responses in identical twins. The second paper states: The T cell response to vaccination in identical twins was reported by the authors to appear partly convergent and partly personalized. In the study, vaccine-responding T cell clones were precisely tracked in identical twins.

Sequencing input: PBMCs. The receptor comes from a woman under 30 in good health. The sequence links TRBV7-2 to TRBJ2-1, with a tentative D gene TRBD1 over 7 matching bases. The bases read TGTGCCAGCAGCCAGGGGGGTTATGAGCAGTTCTTC. It is translated as CASSQGGYEQFF.